This T cell receptor beta chain derives from a study of T cell changes during pregnancy in multiple sclerosis. The CDR3 runs 16 residues. Germline V CDR1 and CDR2: SGHTA, FQGNSA. Trimming at V came to 3 bases and at J to 10 bases, leaving 11 bases not matched to a gene. Generated by immunoSEQ multiplex PCR, the TCRdb table keeps only in-frame clones and is missing some. The sample lists around 78,000 clones, 91% seen once, with 0.7% in the top ten. The sample in question was peripheral blood, obtained in the third trimester of pregnancy. This receptor was taken from a female donor in good health, enrolled as a control in a pregnancy study. The genes are TRBV7-2 and TRBJ2-7; 14 nucleotides agree with TRBD2. CDR3 bases: TGTGCCAGCAGCTTGGGACTAGCGGGGGCCTTCTTAGACCAGTACTTC. Translated, it gives CASSLGLAGAFLDQYF.